The 19 T cell receptor beta chains in this list originate from one sample, sequenced in a study of blood T cell repertoires in COVID-19 (TCRdb year 2020). Receptor libraries were prepared by the immunoSEQ multiplex PCR assay. Not all clones reach the TCRdb copy of this immuneACCESS table, which keeps in-frame sequences only. Checked studies attribute under half of the gap to unresolved V genes and leave the rest unexplained. The sample data list about 230,000 clones, and roughly 90% of these were observed just once. Of the sample, roughly 2.5% is held by the ten largest clones. Material for sequencing was peripheral blood. These receptor sequences come from a woman aged 60-75 years with acute or convalescent COVID-19.

The rearrangement links TRBV5-4 to TRBJ1-3, with D unresolved. The CDR3 contains 15 residues. Trimming took 1 base from V and 4 from J, leaving 12 bases between them. Germline V gives CDR1 SGHNT, CDR2 YYREEE (reference sequence). CDR3 sequence reads: CASSLTGGRGNTIYF. The CDR3 DNA is TGTGCCAGCAGCTTGACGGGAGGAAGGGGAAACACCATATATTTT.

The rearrangement links TRBV4-2 to TRBJ1-1; 8 bases align to TRBD1. Germline V lookup: CDR1 LGHNA, CDR2 YNFKEQ. The CDR3 is 14 residues long. V trimming: 5 bases; J trimming: 5 bases; junction bases outside the gene matches: 7. Here the CDR3 reads CASSFATGETEAFF. The CDR3 DNA reads TGTGCCAGCAGCTTTGCGACAGGGGAGACTGAAGCTTTCTTT.

This chain uses TRBV5-1 with TRBJ2-7, with TRBD2 matching over 9 bases. J was trimmed by 5 bases and V by 0 bases; bases with no gene match: 9. The germline V gene has CDR1 SGHRS and CDR2 YFSETQ. The CDR3 is 16 residues long. CDR3 nucleotide sequence: TGCGCCAGCAGCTTGGGTCCGGGCTTAGCGGGAGACGAGCAGTACTTC. Translation: CASSLGPGLAGDEQYF.

The chain has TRBV11-2 and TRBJ2-7; the match to TRBD2 covers 11 bases. Looked up from germline, CDR1 is SGHAT and CDR2 is FQNNGV. The CDR3 runs to 13 residues. V shed 0 bases, J shed 12 bases, and the junction held 4 bases outside the gene matches. In DNA, the CDR3 is TGTGCCAGCAGCTTAGAACTAGCGGGGGTCTTGTACTTC. This translates into CASSLELAGVLYF.

The chain is built from TRBV7-2 and TRBJ1-2, with D possibly matching TRBD1 (6 bases). The V end was cut by 5 bases, the J end by 4 bases, with 17 bases between. The CDR3 consists of 15 residues. Germline V gene lookup returns CDR1 SGHTA and CDR2 FQGNSA. In nucleotides, the CDR3 is TGTGCCAGCAGCGAAAGTAGGACAGTCCTCTATGGCTACACCTTC. Translation gives CASSESRTVLYGYTF.

In its sample, this clone was seen once. The chain combines TRBV5-1 with TRBJ2-3, with D possibly being TRBD2 (5 bases). Trimming took off 0 bases at V and 1 base at J, with 12 bases between the two ends. Germline lookup yields CDR1 SGHRS and CDR2 YFSETQ. The CDR3 covers 16 residues. The chain's CDR3 is CASSLAPGSGTDTQYF. The CDR3 DNA is TGCGCCAGCAGCTTGGCCCCGGGGTCGGGCACAGATACGCAGTATTTT.

This sequence joins TRBV12-3 or TRBV12-4 and TRBJ2-3; TRBD2 is a possible D gene (6 bases). V shed 5 bases and J shed 15 bases, with 15 bases lying between them. The CDR3 is 11 amino acids. The CDR3 DNA reads as TGTGCCAGCAGTACCGTGTCGGGGGAATATTTT. Translation gives CASSTVSGEYF.

This clone appeared a few times. V and J are TRBV5-1 and TRBJ1-1; D is perhaps TRBD1 (6 bases). V lost 0 bases and J 1 base, leaving 10 bases between the germline ends. The CDR3 is made up of 15 amino acids. Germline V gene lookup returns CDR1 SGHRS and CDR2 YFSETQ. The CDR3: CASSLVGTTNTEAFF. In nucleotides, the CDR3 is TGCGCCAGCAGCTTGGTAGGGACAACGAACACTGAAGCTTTCTTT.

The V gene is TRBV19, the J gene TRBJ1-5; the D gene is possibly TRBD1 (6 bases). The CDR3 runs to 16 residues. CDR1 and CDR2 from the germline V gene are LNHDA and SQIVND (reference sequence). The V gene lost 7 bases and the J gene lost 5 bases, with 21 bases spanning the gap. CDR3 coding DNA: TGTGCCAGTACCCTCCGATTGGGGGCCAAGGATCAGCCCCAGCATTTT. This translates into CASTLRLGAKDQPQHF.

The chain joins TRBV27 to TRBJ2-7; perhaps TRBD1 as D (6 bases). The V gene lost 2 bases and the J gene lost 6 bases, with 11 bases spanning the gap. CDR1 MNHEY and CDR2 SMNVEV come from the germline V gene (reference sequence). CDR3 length: 13 residues. CDR3 DNA sequence: TGTGCCAGCAGTTTACTTGACAGGCCCGAGCAGTACTTC. This sequence encodes CASSLLDRPEQYF.

The DNA of the CDR3 is TGCGCCAGCAGCCCAAAACAGAGGGCAACCACCACCGGGGAGCTGTTTTTT. Translated, it gives CASSPKQRATTTGELFF. The genes are TRBV5-1 and TRBJ2-2, with D possibly being TRBD2 (5 bases). The V end lost 4 bases, the J end lost 4 bases, and 20 bases lay between the germline ends. The CDR3 has 17 residues. Germline V CDR1 and CDR2: SGHRS, YFSETQ. Variable domain in full (rest from reference TRBV5-1 and TRBJ2-2): KAGVTQTPRYLIKTRGQQVTLSCSPISGHRSVSWYQQTPGQGLQFLFEYFSETQRNKGNFPGRFSGRQFSNSRSEMNVSTLELGDSALYLCASSPKQRATTTGELFFGEGSRLTVL.

The CDR3 DNA follows: TGTGCCAGCAGCACTCGACAGGGTCATCAGCCCCAGCATTTT. It is translated as CASSTRQGHQPQHF. The genes are TRBV5-6 and TRBJ1-5, with 7 bases aligning to TRBD1. The CDR3 length is 14 residues. From germline, CDR1 is SGHDT and CDR2 YYEEEE. With 4 bases clipped from V and 5 bases from J, the junction kept 6 bases outside the gene matches.

This chain connects TRBV18 to TRBJ1-2; D ambiguous. Trimming took off 3 bases at V and 3 bases at J, with 8 bases between the two ends. The CDR3 sequence is 13 residues long. Germline V CDR1 and CDR2: KGHSH, LQKENI. This CDR3 is CASSPGRDYGYTF. The CDR3 DNA follows: TGTGCCAGCTCACCTGGGAGGGACTATGGCTACACCTTC.

The chain joins TRBV10-1 to TRBJ2-1, with 7 bases that match TRBD2. CDR3 length: 13 residues. J lost 7 bases, V lost 6 bases, and 6 bases had no gene match. Germline CDR1 is WNHNN and CDR2 is SYGVQD (reference sequence). This chain's CDR3 is CASRATGLNEQFF. CDR3 DNA: TGCGCCAGCAGAGCTACGGGACTAAATGAGCAGTTCTTC.

The chain couples TRBV18 to TRBJ1-1; D gene uncertain. This CDR3 has 15 residues. Looked up from germline, CDR1 is KGHSH and CDR2 is LQKENI. The ends were cut back, 1 base at V and 1 base at J, with 10 bases in the middle. CDR3 sequence: CASSPRGDWNTEAFF. DNA for the CDR3: TGTGCCAGCTCACCACGCGGGGATTGGAACACTGAAGCTTTCTTT.

This clone was picked up a small number of times. The genes are TRBV5-1 and TRBJ2-1; 12 bases align to TRBD2. This CDR3 spans 15 amino acids. The V and J ends lost 0 bases and 6 bases, in that order; junction bases with no gene match: 1. The germline gives CDR1 SGHRS, CDR2 YFSETQ. CDR3 sequence (DNA): TGCGCCAGCAGCTTGGGACTAGCGGGGGCCAATGAGCAGTTCTTC. This codes for CASSLGLAGANEQFF.

The rearrangement joins TRBV5-1 to TRBJ2-7, with TRBD2 as a possible D gene (5 bases). The CDR3 is 12 amino acids. Germline CDR1 reads SGHRS; CDR2 reads YFSETQ. The V and J ends lost 2 bases and 5 bases respectively, with 8 bases between them. The CDR3 nucleotides read TGCGCCAGCAGCTTTGAGCGGAACGAGCAGTACTTC. It yields the protein CASSFERNEQYF.

This clone was picked up one time. The V call is TRBV7-6, the J call TRBJ2-3; 12 bases line up with TRBD2. Unmatched junction bases numbered 5, after V lost 7 bases and J lost 0 bases. From germline, CDR1 is SGHVS and CDR2 FNYEAQ. The CDR3 totals 16 residues. CDR3 DNA sequence: TGTGCCAGCAAATCCGGACTAGCGGGGAGCACAGATACGCAGTATTTT. Protein: CASKSGLAGSTDTQYF.

The chain employs TRBV19 and TRBJ1-1; 8 bases agree with TRBD1. The J segment lost 5 bases and the V segment lost 4 bases, leaving 12 bases of the junction unmatched. The CDR3 has 16 amino acids. Germline values: CDR1 LNHDA, CDR2 SQIVND (reference sequence). The CDR3 DNA is TGTGCCAGTAGTAGAGGGACAGGAGTCACGGGGACTGAAGCTTTCTTT. It encodes CASSRGTGVTGTEAFF.